This TCR beta chain was recovered during a study of T cells in Graves' hyperthyroidism and ophthalmopathy. Germline V gene lookup returns CDR1 DFQATT and CDR2 SNEGSKA (reference sequence). With 0 bases removed from V and 0 bases from J, the gap between germline ends came to 15 bases. The CDR3 consists of 17 residues. The PBMCs studied were ones that came from 9 to 10 ml fresh peripheral blood. This clonotype occurred a few times. The TCR beta CDR3 regions underwent amplification using RNA transcripts as the source. During a first-round RT-PCR of the TCR CDR3, the HTBI primer set was used. TCRdb recomputed calls from the multiplex PCR reads with MiXCR, one row per CDR3 protein. The sample gives hundreds of thousands of distinct CDR3 sequences, over 12% of which show up once; about 21% is in the top ten.

Input material: blood. V and J are TRBV20-1 and TRBJ1-5; D perhaps matches TRBD1 (6 bases). This sequence was found in a woman aged 60-75 years with Graves' ophthalmopathy. The CDR3 bases are TGCAGTGCTAGAGACGCCGGGACATTAAATAGCAATCAGCCCCAGCATTTT. Its protein product is CSARDAGTLNSNQPQHF.